A single sample is the source of the 27 T cell receptor beta chains below, sequenced in a study of identical twins. TCRdb re-called the 5' RACE reads with MiXCR, one entry per CDR3 protein. This sample carries some 230,000 distinct CDR3 sequences, over 5.5% of them seen once, and the ten largest clones take roughly 15%. These data were also filed under a second study, of T cells expressing NK-cell markers.

Source material: CD8+ T cells sorted from blood. All receptors derive from a woman aged 18-29 years in good health.

The sample holds many counts of this clonotype. One end of the junction varies from germline; a read error may be responsible. The chain employs TRBV6-2 or TRBV6-3 and TRBJ2-5; D gene ambiguous. The V gene's germline CDR1 is MNHEY and CDR2 SVGEGT. This CDR3 contains 10 residues. CDR3 nucleotide sequence: TGTGCCAGCGGTTACAAGACCCAGTACTTC. This codes for CASGYKTQYF.

This clonotype was observed a handful of times. This rearrangement joins TRBV12-3 or TRBV12-4 to TRBJ2-7; D not certain. The V gene lost 3 bases and the J gene lost 6 bases, with 9 bases spanning the gap. The CDR3 runs 12 residues. The CDR3 reads CASSFTLGEQYF. The CDR3 DNA sequence: TGTGCCAGCAGTTTTACTCTGGGCGAGCAGTACTTC.

This clonotype was detected ten times or more. The V call is TRBV29-1, the J call TRBJ2-1; D might be TRBD1 (6 bases). CDR1 is SQVTM, CDR2 ANQGSEA, per germline. This CDR3 contains 15 residues. The V and J ends lost 6 bases and 0 bases respectively, with 15 bases between them. The CDR3 DNA reads as TGCAGCGTGGTAAGACAGGAGGTCTCCTACAATGAGCAGTTCTTC. Encoded protein: CSVVRQEVSYNEQFF.

This clonotype was recorded at least ten times. The V gene is TRBV7-9, the J gene TRBJ2-7, with D uncertain. Trimming took 1 base from V and 2 from J, leaving 6 bases between them. CDR3 size: 13 residues. Germline V gene data show CDR1 as SEHNR and CDR2 as FQNEAQ (reference sequence). The CDR3 reads CASSLEPTYEQYF. The DNA of the CDR3 is TGTGCCAGCAGCTTAGAGCCGACCTACGAGCAGTACTTC.

The chain combines TRBV11-2 with TRBJ2-2; D might be TRBD1 (6 bases). The V gene's germline CDR1 is SGHAT and CDR2 FQNNGV. The CDR3 is 15 residues long. Trimming took off 5 bases at V and 6 bases at J, with 16 bases between the two ends. CDR3 in amino acids: CASSQGFVGAGELFF. The CDR3 bases are TGTGCCAGCAGCCAGGGGTTTGTTGGTGCCGGGGAGCTGTTTTTT.

This clonotype has a handful of counts. CDR3 coding DNA: TGTGCCAGCAGCCCCGCCTCGTGGGATACGCAGTATTTT. It encodes CASSPASWDTQYF. The chain joins TRBV13 to TRBJ2-3; no definite D call. Trimming stripped 5 bases from V and 6 bases from J, with 12 bases between. CDR1 and CDR2 (germline): PRHDT, FYEKMQ (reference sequence). This CDR3 comprises 13 residues.

This clonotype was counted only a few times. V usage is TRBV5-1 and J usage is TRBJ2-5; 9 bases are shared with TRBD1. V lost 0 bases, J lost 2 bases, and 2 bases stayed unmatched. CDR3 length equals 15 residues. From germline, CDR1 is SGHRS and CDR2 YFSETQ. The CDR3 is CASSLEGTGQETQYF. The DNA for the CDR3 is TGCGCCAGCAGCTTGGAGGGGACAGGGCAAGAGACCCAGTACTTC.

This clonotype was counted between two and nine times. V gene TRBV13 combines with J gene TRBJ1-2; TRBD1 agrees at 10 bases. Trimming at V came to 4 bases and at J to 4 bases, leaving 9 bases not matched to a gene. This CDR3 contains 16 residues. Germline V lookup: CDR1 PRHDT, CDR2 FYEKMQ (reference sequence). The CDR3: CASSSLSGQGIYGYTF. Written as DNA, the CDR3 is TGTGCCAGCAGCTCTCTATCGGGACAGGGGATCTATGGCTACACCTTC.

This clonotype was detected only a few times. This rearrangement joins TRBV28 to TRBJ1-2; D unresolved. The CDR3 sequence is 13 residues long. V lost 5 bases to trimming and J lost 4 bases, with 11 bases between them. The V gene's germline CDR1 is MDHEN and CDR2 SYDVKM. The CDR3: CASSPRGSYGYTF. The DNA for the CDR3 is TGTGCCAGCAGTCCCCGAGGCTCCTATGGCTACACCTTC.

V is TRBV7-6 and J is TRBJ2-5; perhaps TRBD2 as D (7 bases). The germline CDR1 and CDR2 sequences are SGHVS and FNYEAQ. Trimming left V 3 bases short and J 1 base short, with 15 bases between. This CDR3 is 16 amino acids long. The CDR3 here is CASSLEGGRVQETQYF. The CDR3, as DNA: TGTGCCAGCAGCTTGGAAGGGGGGAGGGTCCAAGAGACCCAGTACTTC.

The V gene is TRBV7-9, the J gene TRBJ2-1; D is possibly TRBD2 (7 bases). CDR3 length: 15 amino acids. Germline CDR1 reads SEHNR; CDR2 reads FQNEAQ (reference sequence). Between the trimmed V and J ends, which lost 6 bases and 7 bases, there was a span of 19 bases. As DNA, the CDR3 is TGTGCCAGCAGTACGGGGGGCGGGAGTACGAATGAGCAGTTCTTC. It translates to CASSTGGGSTNEQFF.

J is TRBJ1-1 and V is TRBV27; D unresolved. The CDR3 has 14 residues. Trimming took 3 bases from V and 1 from J, leaving 9 bases between them. Germline V gene data show CDR1 as MNHEY and CDR2 as SMNVEV (reference sequence). CDR3: CASSFFGGNTEAFF. The CDR3 nucleotides read TGTGCCAGCAGTTTCTTCGGAGGGAACACTGAAGCTTTCTTT.

The chain combines TRBV7-2 with TRBJ2-7, with no clear D. This CDR3 is 13 amino acids long. Germline values: CDR1 SGHTA, CDR2 FQGNSA. With 5 bases removed from V and 1 base from J, the gap between germline ends came to 9 bases. CDR3 in amino acids: CASSVTESYEQYF. The DNA for the CDR3 is TGTGCCAGCAGCGTAACAGAGTCCTACGAGCAGTACTTC.

This clonotype was picked up a small number of times. This chain links TRBV27 with TRBJ2-6; possible D gene TRBD1, 5 bases. The CDR3 totals 16 residues. Germline loops: CDR1 MNHEY, CDR2 SMNVEV (reference sequence). Deletions cut 8 bases from V and 0 bases from J, with 14 bases between. The CDR3 loop is CASAQGSISGANVLTF. Here the CDR3 DNA reads TGTGCCAGCGCCCAGGGTTCGATCTCTGGGGCCAACGTCCTGACTTTC.

The chain couples TRBV7-6 to TRBJ2-7; TRBD1 matches 9 bases. The length of the CDR3 is 15 residues. Germline V gene data show CDR1 as SGHVS and CDR2 as FNYEAQ. The ends lost 5 bases at V and 2 bases at J; junction bases unmatched: 7. The CDR3 loop is CASSPHDRGTYEQYF. In DNA, the CDR3 is TGTGCCAGCAGCCCCCACGACAGGGGGACCTACGAGCAGTACTTC. Full variable domain (remainder filled in from reference TRBV7-6 and TRBJ2-7): GAGVSQSPRYKVTKRGQDVALRCDPISGHVSLYWYRQALGQGPEFLTYFNYEAQQDKSGLPNDRFSAERPEGSISTLTIQRTEQRDSAMYRCASSPHDRGTYEQYFGPGTRLTVT.

The chain carries TRBV30 and TRBJ2-1; 12 bases agree with TRBD2. V trimming: 2 bases; J trimming: 4 bases; junction bases outside the gene matches: 0. The CDR3 totals 14 residues. Germline-derived CDR1 and CDR2 are GTSNPN and SVGIG (reference sequence). CDR3 DNA: TGTGCCTGGAGTCTAGCGGGAGGGTACAATGAGCAGTTCTTC. Residues: CAWSLAGGYNEQFF.

V and J are TRBV12-3 or TRBV12-4 and TRBJ1-5; D uncertain. Trimming took off 3 bases at V and 0 bases at J, with 6 bases between the two ends. This CDR3 is 14 amino acids long. The CDR3 loop reads CASSFHTSNQPQHF. CDR3 sequence (DNA): TGTGCCAGCAGTTTTCACACTAGCAATCAGCCCCAGCATTTT.

This clonotype was recorded at least ten times. The V call is TRBV7-2, the J call TRBJ1-1; no clear D. Trimming removed 6 bases from V and 4 bases from J, with 9 bases in between. CDR1 and CDR2 (germline): SGHTA, FQGNSA. The length of the CDR3 is 12 residues. Written as DNA, the CDR3 is TGTGCCAGCAGGTCCACTTTCACTGAAGCTTTCTTT. Its protein is CASRSTFTEAFF.

This clonotype came up many times. The chain carries TRBV2 and TRBJ2-3, with 9 nucleotides matching TRBD1. Germline-derived CDR1 and CDR2 are SNHLY and FYNNEI. This CDR3 has 17 amino acids. V lost 6 bases, J lost 5 bases, and 15 bases stayed unmatched. This chain's CDR3 is CASRSRSTGGSGDTQYF. Here the CDR3 DNA reads TGTGCCAGCAGGTCGAGGAGCACAGGGGGCAGTGGAGATACGCAGTATTTT.

In its sample, this clonotype was seen many times. The chain carries TRBV5-5 and TRBJ1-2; TRBD1 aligns across 7 bases. Germline CDR1 SGHKS, CDR2 YYEKEE (reference sequence). With V trimmed by 1 base and J by 2 bases, 5 bases remained unmatched. The CDR3 extends over 15 amino acids. The CDR3 sequence is CASSLSGTDNYGYTF. In DNA form, the CDR3 reads TGTGCCAGCAGCTTGTCTGGGACAGACAACTATGGCTACACCTTC.

The CDR3 nucleotides are TGTGCCAGCAGTGGAGGGGGGGACGACCATGAGCAGTTCTTC. Translated, it gives CASSGGGDDHEQFF. The rearrangement uses TRBV6-1 and TRBJ2-1, with a weak D call TRBD2 (7 bases). Germline V gene data show CDR1 as MNHNS and CDR2 as SASEGT. This CDR3 is built from 14 residues. V lost 4 bases and J lost 8, with 15 bases in between.

This clonotype occurred a few times. The V gene is TRBV23-1, the J gene TRBJ2-7; 10 bases are a match to TRBD1. TRBV23-1 is identified as an open reading frame with a role that is uncertain. The V and J ends lost 6 bases and 5 bases, in that order; junction bases with no gene match: 7. CDR3 length: 14 residues. The CDR3 loop reads CASSVTGTGDEQYF. The DNA of the CDR3 is TGCGCCAGCAGCGTAACCGGGACAGGGGACGAGCAGTACTTC.

This clonotype was seen at least ten times. The J gene is TRBJ1-5, the V gene TRBV6-5; D not resolved. This CDR3 comprises 13 residues. Germline V CDR1 and CDR2: MNHEY, SVGAGI. Trimming took off 2 bases at V and 1 base at J, with 3 bases between the two ends. In DNA, the CDR3 is TGTGCCAGCAGTTACATGAGCAATCAGCCCCAGCATTTT. This encodes CASSYMSNQPQHF.

This clonotype was counted only a few times. The chain links TRBV27 to TRBJ2-7; 9 bases fit TRBD1. Germline V gene sequence: CDR1 MNHEY, CDR2 SMNVEV (reference sequence). The CDR3 loop spans 16 amino acids. The V gene end was trimmed by 2 bases and the J gene end by 7 bases; junction bases not matched to a gene: 12. As DNA, the CDR3 is TGTGCCAGCAGTTTAGTTCCCGGACAGGGGTATCGGGAGCAGTACTTC. Amino acids: CASSLVPGQGYREQYF.

The CDR3 nucleotides read TGTGCCAGCAGGGGACGGACAAACTATGGCTACACCTTC. Its translation: CASRGRTNYGYTF. This rearrangement joins TRBV9 to TRBJ1-2; D perhaps matches TRBD1 (5 bases). The V gene's germline CDR1 is SGDLS and CDR2 YYNGEE. V gave up 5 bases and J gave up 2 bases, with 10 bases separating them. This CDR3 region has 13 residues.

This rearrangement joins TRBV18 to TRBJ2-1, with 9 bases identical to TRBD2. Germline V gives CDR1 KGHSH, CDR2 LQKENI. Trimming took 2 bases from V and 0 from J; bases not matched to a gene: 11. CDR3 length: 19 residues. The CDR3 protein is CASSPSAGGPTHSYNEQFF. For the CDR3, the DNA is TGTGCCAGCTCACCATCCGCGGGGGGGCCTACCCACTCCTACAATGAGCAGTTCTTC.

This chain joins TRBV19 and TRBJ2-4, with TRBD1 matching 7 bases. The V and J ends lost 5 bases and 11 bases, in that order; junction bases with no gene match: 9. The CDR3 loop spans 13 amino acids. CDR1 LNHDA and CDR2 SQIVND come from the germline V gene (reference sequence). The CDR3 DNA is TGTGCCAGTAGTCTCCGGACAGGCCCATTTCAGTACTTC. It yields the protein CASSLRTGPFQYF.